The 5 T cell receptor beta chains presented below share a single source sample, sequenced in a study of CXCR3-negative and CXCR3-positive naive CD8 T cells. Study-wide results and limits: When CXCR3-positive naive cells were set against CXCR3-negative naive cells, the former had more hydrophobic TRB CDR3s.

The antigens of these receptors remain unknown. Researchers prepared the TRB cDNA libraries using 5' RACE with UMI labels. Reanalyzing the 5' RACE reads, TCRdb keeps one entry per CDR3 protein, without DNA. This listing includes 65,000 to 75,000 distinct CDR3 sequences. The sample consisted of naive CXCR3+ CD8+ T cells from blood. Subset: CD45RO-CCR7+CD27+CD95- naive CD8+ T cells expressing CXCR3 (TNR3+). The receptors come from a human donor in good health. Some clones in this sample may be carry-over from other donors' samples.

The gene calls are TRBV11-1 and TRBJ2-7; the TRBD2 assignment by TCRdb is unverifiable without DNA. Germline assignment: CDR1 SGHAT and CDR2 FQDESV (reference sequence). CDR3 length: 14 amino acids. This CDR3 reads CASGLPSGPYEQYF.

J is TRBJ2-7 and V is TRBV7-9; the TRBD2 assignment by TCRdb is unverifiable without DNA. The CDR3 runs 15 residues. CDR1 and CDR2 from the germline V gene are SEHNR and FQNEAQ (reference sequence). The CDR3 sequence: CASSPLTQAEYEQYF.

The chain joins TRBV12-5 to TRBJ2-1; TCRdb picks TRBD1, but there is no DNA to check that call. In germline, CDR1 is LGHNT, CDR2 FRNRAP. The CDR3 contains 15 residues. The CDR3: CASGRGAAAYNEQFF.

The rearrangement uses TRBV10-3 and TRBJ2-2; TCRdb gives TRBD1 as the D gene, but with no DNA this cannot be confirmed. CDR3 length equals 16 residues. CDR1 and CDR2 (germline): ENHRY, SYGVKD. This chain's CDR3 is CAISESPGQGTGELFF.

CDR3 sequence: CASSEFRGLNTEAFF. The chain carries TRBV6-1 and TRBJ1-1; checking the TCRdb D call of TRBD1 is not possible without DNA. This CDR3 has 15 residues. Germline CDR1 and CDR2: MNHNS and SASEGT.